The 32 T cell receptor beta chains below were found in one sample sequenced in a study of patients and donors after allogeneic stem cell transplantation. Each CDR3 protein is one row after TCRdb ran MiXCR on the RT-PCR reads. The sample lists some 160,000 distinct CDR3 sequences; about a quarter were seen once. Sequenced input: blood, either unsorted or a sorted T cell fraction (not recorded which). The source is a human donor who was either an allogeneic HSCT recipient or a stem cell or donor lymphocyte infusion donor (not recorded which). It is not recorded whose cells these are; they may come from a transplant donor.

There are a few counts of this clonotype. The rearrangement uses TRBV6-5 and TRBJ2-3, with 7 bases aligning to TRBD1. Germline assignment: CDR1 MNHEY and CDR2 SVGAGI. V shed 6 bases and J 3 bases; nucleotides not matched to a gene: 12. The CDR3 totals 16 residues. The DNA of the CDR3 is TGTGCCAGCAGCCGTCCTAAGGGGGCTGGGACAGATACGCAGTATTTT. The encoded protein is CASSRPKGAGTDTQYF.

A few counts support this clonotype. The chain is built from TRBV19 and TRBJ2-3; unclear D gene. The CDR3 length is 13 residues. The V gene's germline CDR1 is LNHDA and CDR2 SQIVND (reference sequence). V was trimmed by 8 bases and J by 1 base, leaving 10 bases between them. This CDR3 reads CASVRAGTDTQYF. The CDR3 DNA reads as TGTGCCAGTGTGAGAGCAGGCACAGATACGCAGTATTTT.

The chain carries TRBV5-1 and TRBJ1-1, with unresolved D. From germline, CDR1 is SGHRS and CDR2 YFSETQ. V was shortened by 5 bases and J by 1 base, with 9 bases between the two germline ends. The CDR3 is made up of 13 amino acids. The CDR3, as DNA: TGCGCCAGCAGGGTCGGAGAGAACACTGAAGCTTTCTTT. Protein sequence: CASRVGENTEAFF.

The V gene is TRBV7-9, the J gene TRBJ1-1; 10 bases fit TRBD1. Germline V gene sequence: CDR1 SEHNR, CDR2 FQNEAQ (reference sequence). Trimming removed 5 bases from V and 2 bases from J; junction bases left unmatched: 2. The CDR3 contains 14 residues. CDR3 in amino acids: CASSKTGGNTEAFF. The CDR3, as DNA: TGTGCCAGCAGCAAGACAGGGGGCAACACTGAAGCTTTCTTT. Complete variable domain (other parts from reference TRBV7-9 and TRBJ1-1): DTGVSQNPRHKITKRGQNVTFRCDPISEHNRLYWYRQTLGQGPEFLTYFQNEAQLEKSRLLSDRFSAERPKGSFSTLEIQRTEQGDSAMYLCASSKTGGNTEAFFGQGTRLTVV.

This rearrangement joins TRBV11-2 to TRBJ2-1, with D possibly TRBD1 on 6 matching bases. Looked up from germline, CDR1 is SGHAT and CDR2 is FQNNGV. V dropped 6 bases and J dropped 7 bases, with 19 bases sitting between them. The CDR3 spans 15 residues. Here the CDR3 reads CASSLRDKYLNEQFF. In nucleotides, the CDR3 is TGTGCCAGCAGTCTAAGGGACAAATACTTGAATGAGCAGTTCTTC.

The table lists this clonotype with a few counts. This chain joins TRBV10-3 and TRBJ2-7, with D possibly being TRBD1 or TRBD2 (5 bases each). Trimming left V 4 bases short and J 2 bases short, with 21 bases between. There are 17 residues in the CDR3. Germline CDR1 reads ENHRY; CDR2 reads SYGVKD. Here the CDR3 reads CAISGDGRGFLTYEQYF. CDR3 in DNA: TGTGCCATCAGTGGGGACGGCAGAGGGTTTCTTACCTACGAGCAGTACTTC.

Only a few counts were recorded for this clonotype. This chain links TRBV12-3 or TRBV12-4 with TRBJ1-6; 7 nucleotides line up with TRBD1. The CDR3 is 14 amino acids. V was clipped by 6 bases and J by 8 bases; unmatched bases: 7. CDR3 loop: CASSPGTAHSPLHF. CDR3 coding DNA: TGTGCCAGCAGCCCCGGGACAGCCCATTCACCCCTCCACTTT.

The rearrangement uses TRBV5-1 and TRBJ2-5; D is unclear. V was clipped by 5 bases and J by 3 bases, with 11 bases between them. This CDR3 region has 13 residues. Germline lookup yields CDR1 SGHRS and CDR2 YFSETQ. CDR3 sequence (DNA): TGCGCCAGCAGGGCGCCAGTTGAAGAGACCCAGTACTTC. This encodes CASRAPVEETQYF.

The chain carries TRBV12-3 or TRBV12-4 and TRBJ1-3; TRBD1 agrees at 7 bases. Unmatched junction bases numbered 11, after V lost 5 bases and J lost 7 bases. This CDR3 comprises 15 residues. For the CDR3, the DNA is TGTGCCAGCAGTCCCCGGACAGGTCAGCGTAACACCATATATTTT. This codes for CASSPRTGQRNTIYF.

There are a few counts of this clonotype. The chain carries TRBV5-1 and TRBJ1-4; the D gene is possibly TRBD1 (5 bases). V gave up 1 base and J gave up 5 bases, with 12 bases separating them. This CDR3 is 15 amino acids long. Germline CDR1 and CDR2: SGHRS and YFSETQ. CDR3 in DNA: TGCGCCAGCAGCTTGCGTTACAGGCGGAATGAAAAACTGTTTTTT. Translation: CASSLRYRRNEKLFF.

This clonotype was seen repeatedly, ten times or more. The chain joins TRBV5-4 to TRBJ1-2; 8 bases are shared with TRBD1. V trimming: 4 bases; J trimming: 6 bases; junction bases outside the gene matches: 5. CDR3 length equals 13 residues. CDR1 SGHNT and CDR2 YYREEE come from the germline V gene (reference sequence). This chain's CDR3 is CASSRDRGHGYTF. CDR3 nucleotide sequence: TGTGCCAGCAGCAGAGACAGGGGCCATGGCTACACCTTC. Full variable domain (outside the CDR3, taken from reference TRBV5-4 and TRBJ1-2): ETGVTQSPTHLIKTRGQQVTLRCSSQSGHNTVSWYQQALGQGPQFIFQYYREEENGRGNFPPRFSGLQFPNYSSELNVNALELDDSALYLCASSRDRGHGYTFGSGTRLTVV.

The V gene is TRBV10-3, the J gene TRBJ2-7, with D perhaps TRBD2 (6 bases). Germline V CDR1 and CDR2: ENHRY, SYGVKD. This CDR3 is built from 13 residues. Trimming removed 6 bases at V and 3 bases at J, with 12 bases between. The CDR3: CAIRGMGLYEQYF. The CDR3 DNA reads TGTGCCATCAGGGGGATGGGACTCTACGAGCAGTACTTC.

This clonotype has a handful of counts. V gene TRBV2 combines with J gene TRBJ2-5, with 11 bases that match TRBD2. The CDR3 contains 16 residues. Trimming at V came to 7 bases and at J to 2 bases, leaving 9 bases not matched to a gene. CDR1 is SNHLY, CDR2 FYNNEI, per germline. In nucleotides, the CDR3 is TGTGCCAGCACCCCGACTAGCGGGAATTTACAAGAGACCCAGTACTTC. It is translated as CASTPTSGNLQETQYF.

The genes are TRBV3-1 and TRBJ2-3; no clear D gene. V lost 3 bases to trimming and J lost 5 bases, with 15 bases between them. Germline CDR1 reads LGHDT; CDR2 reads YNNKEL (reference sequence). This CDR3 has 15 amino acids. CDR3 residues: CASSQVISDGDTQYF. The CDR3 DNA reads TGTGCCAGCAGCCAGGTAATCTCCGATGGAGATACGCAGTATTTT.

This chain connects TRBV5-6 to TRBJ2-1, with D maybe TRBD1 (6 bases). V lost 0 bases and J 4 bases, leaving 11 bases between the germline ends. CDR1 is SGHDT and CDR2 is YYEEEE in the germline V gene. The CDR3 consists of 15 residues. The CDR3 nucleotides read TGTGCCAGCAGCTTGGAGGGACAACCGTACAATGAGCAGTTCTTC. Encoded protein: CASSLEGQPYNEQFF.

The table lists this clonotype with many counts. The chain carries TRBV28 and TRBJ1-2, with 11 bases identical to TRBD1. V shed 6 bases and J 5 bases; nucleotides not matched to a gene: 5. Germline CDR1 reads MDHEN; CDR2 reads SYDVKM. The CDR3 sequence is 14 residues long. CDR3 DNA sequence: TGTGCCAGCAGGGGACAGGGGGTTGGTTATGGCTACACCTTC. Its protein is CASRGQGVGYGYTF.

This clonotype was detected only a few times. The chain has TRBV4-3 and TRBJ1-6; D not certain. CDR3 length: 12 amino acids. CDR1 and CDR2 (germline): LGHNA, YSLEER. The DNA for the CDR3 is TGCGCTTCGGGAAGGGTGAATTCACCCCTCCACTTT. This encodes CASGRVNSPLHF.

J is TRBJ2-5 and V is TRBV20-1, with 11 bases that match TRBD2. The CDR3 is 14 amino acids. Germline CDR1 and CDR2: DFQATT and SNEGSKA (reference sequence). V lost 1 base and J lost 3; bases outside the gene matches: 1. CDR3 DNA sequence: TGCAGTGCTAGAGCTAGCGGGAGGAAAGAGACCCAGTACTTC. It yields the protein CSARASGRKETQYF.

This clonotype was seen a handful of times. CDR3 coding DNA: TGCGCCAGCAGCTTGGACTACAATGAGCAGTTCTTC. Translation: CASSLDYNEQFF. The rearrangement uses TRBV5-1 and TRBJ2-1, with D hard to call. Germline CDR1 SGHRS, CDR2 YFSETQ. V was pared by 0 bases and J by 3 bases, with 1 base between. This CDR3 is built from 12 residues.

The sample holds a few counts of this clonotype. Here the CDR3 reads CASSLVRVANTEAFF. In nucleotides, the CDR3 is TGTGCCAGCAGCTTAGTGCGGGTCGCGAACACTGAAGCTTTCTTT. J is TRBJ1-1 and V is TRBV7-6, with unresolved D. CDR1 and CDR2 from the germline V gene are SGHVS and FNYEAQ. The CDR3 sequence is 15 residues long. V was trimmed by 1 base and J by 1 base, leaving 10 bases between them.

This clonotype occurred a few times. The chain joins TRBV20-1 to TRBJ2-1; D is perhaps TRBD1 (6 bases). In germline, CDR1 is DFQATT, CDR2 SNEGSKA (reference sequence). The germline V and J ends were trimmed by 2 bases and 7 bases, with 9 bases remaining between them. The CDR3 is 12 amino acids. CDR3 bases: TGCAGTGCTAGACAGGGGCAGAATGAGCAGTTCTTC. The encoded protein is CSARQGQNEQFF.

In this sample, this clonotype turned up many times. The V call is TRBV5-1, the J call TRBJ1-1; 7 bases are a match to TRBD1. Germline CDR1 reads SGHRS; CDR2 reads YFSETQ. There are 15 residues in the CDR3. Trimming cost V 4 bases and J 0 bases; bases outside gene matches: 6. CDR3 sequence reads: CASSRQTGMNTEAFF. CDR3 DNA sequence: TGCGCCAGCAGCAGACAGACAGGGATGAACACTGAAGCTTTCTTT. The full variable domain, with the rest looked up from reference TRBV5-1 and TRBJ1-1, is KAGVTQTPRYLIKTRGQQVTLSCSPISGHRSVSWYQQTPGQGLQFLFEYFSETQRNKGNFPGRFSGRQFSNSRSEMNVSTLELGDSALYLCASSRQTGMNTEAFFGQGTRLTVV.

The CDR3 region has the DNA TGTGCCAGCAGCCCGAGCAGGCAGAGAGAAGCTTTCTTT. Its protein is CASSPSRQREAFF. The chain joins TRBV27 to TRBJ1-1; D is uncertain. With 6 bases removed from V and 8 bases from J, the gap between germline ends came to 16 bases. Germline lookup yields CDR1 MNHEY and CDR2 SMNVEV (reference sequence). This CDR3 has 13 residues.

The chain links TRBV28 to TRBJ2-7; TRBD2 might be the D (7 bases). V was trimmed by 8 bases and J by 5 bases, leaving 22 bases between them. Germline values: CDR1 MDHEN, CDR2 SYDVKM. The CDR3 contains 15 residues. CDR3 coding DNA: TGTGCCAGCCTTGCCCCGGCAGGGGAGGGGAACGAGCAGTACTTC. It specifies CASLAPAGEGNEQYF.

In its sample, this clonotype was seen a few times. The V gene is TRBV5-1, the J gene TRBJ2-1; D perhaps matches TRBD2 (6 bases). The CDR3 loop spans 16 amino acids. Germline CDR1 reads SGHRS; CDR2 reads YFSETQ. V was clipped by 4 bases and J by 0 bases, with 14 bases between them. The CDR3 DNA reads TGCGCCAGCAGCCCGGGGGACTTTAGCTCCTACAATGAGCAGTTCTTC. Translating it yields CASSPGDFSSYNEQFF. The full variable domain, completed using reference TRBV5-1 and TRBJ2-1, is KAGVTQTPRYLIKTRGQQVTLSCSPISGHRSVSWYQQTPGQGLQFLFEYFSETQRNKGNFPGRFSGRQFSNSRSEMNVSTLELGDSALYLCASSPGDFSSYNEQFFGPGTRLTVL.

The genes are TRBV20-1 and TRBJ1-3; 12 positions match TRBD1. The V gene's germline CDR1 is DFQATT and CDR2 SNEGSKA (reference sequence). Germline trimming cut 2 bases from V and 8 bases from J; bases unmatched to any gene: 13. The CDR3 is made up of 17 amino acids. Here the CDR3 DNA reads TGCAGTGCTAGACCCCTCTTCCCGGGACAGGGGGCTGACACCATATATTTT. It translates to CSARPLFPGQGADTIYF.

This sequence joins TRBV7-2 and TRBJ2-5; D unclear. Germline V lookup: CDR1 SGHTA, CDR2 FQGNSA. The CDR3 consists of 13 residues. Deletions cut 1 base from V and 2 bases from J, with 5 bases between. The chain's CDR3 is CASSLEPQETQYF. The CDR3 DNA sequence: TGTGCCAGCAGCTTAGAACCGCAAGAGACCCAGTACTTC.

This clonotype was counted only a few times. This chain connects TRBV4-1 to TRBJ1-2; 10 bases are a match to TRBD1. Trimming removed 2 bases from V and 7 bases from J; junction bases left unmatched: 4. CDR3 length: 14 residues. Germline CDR1 and CDR2: MGHRA and YSYEKL. DNA for the CDR3: TGCGCCAGCAGCCAACCGACAGGGGGCCGTGGCTACACCTTC. Encoded protein: CASSQPTGGRGYTF.

V usage is TRBV11-3 and J usage is TRBJ1-3; D perhaps matches TRBD1 (5 bases). From germline, CDR1 is SGHNT and CDR2 YENEEA. This CDR3 comprises 14 residues. Trimming took 7 bases from V and 2 from J, leaving 12 bases between them. CDR3 nucleotide sequence: TGTGCCAGCACCCCAGGGCCAACTGGAAACACCATATATTTT. Protein sequence: CASTPGPTGNTIYF.

This clonotype was recorded at least ten times. The rearrangement joins TRBV18 to TRBJ1-1, with D possibly matching TRBD1 (6 bases). V was shortened by 10 bases and J by 0 bases, with 15 bases between the two germline ends. This CDR3 has 14 residues. The germline V gene encodes CDR1 KGHSH and CDR2 LQKENI. CDR3 in DNA: TGTGCCACCTCCTGGGGGGCGGTGAACACTGAAGCTTTCTTT. Amino acid sequence: CATSWGAVNTEAFF.

The chain carries TRBV6-4 and TRBJ2-1, with D perhaps TRBD2 (6 bases). The CDR3 consists of 14 residues. CDR1 is MRHNA and CDR2 is SNTAGT in the germline V gene. Trimming removed 6 bases from V and 12 bases from J, with 21 bases in between. In DNA form, the CDR3 reads TGTGCCAGCAGCCAGACGGGCTATGCGGGACCGCAGTTCTTC. The encoded protein is CASSQTGYAGPQFF.

The CDR3: CASSIGTIETQYF. The CDR3 DNA sequence: TGTGCCAGCAGCATCGGGACTATAGAGACCCAGTACTTC. The V and J genes are TRBV5-6 and TRBJ2-5; 7 bases match TRBD2. The germline V gene has CDR1 SGHDT and CDR2 YYEEEE. V gave up 4 bases and J gave up 4 bases; unmatched junction bases: 4. CDR3 length equals 13 residues.